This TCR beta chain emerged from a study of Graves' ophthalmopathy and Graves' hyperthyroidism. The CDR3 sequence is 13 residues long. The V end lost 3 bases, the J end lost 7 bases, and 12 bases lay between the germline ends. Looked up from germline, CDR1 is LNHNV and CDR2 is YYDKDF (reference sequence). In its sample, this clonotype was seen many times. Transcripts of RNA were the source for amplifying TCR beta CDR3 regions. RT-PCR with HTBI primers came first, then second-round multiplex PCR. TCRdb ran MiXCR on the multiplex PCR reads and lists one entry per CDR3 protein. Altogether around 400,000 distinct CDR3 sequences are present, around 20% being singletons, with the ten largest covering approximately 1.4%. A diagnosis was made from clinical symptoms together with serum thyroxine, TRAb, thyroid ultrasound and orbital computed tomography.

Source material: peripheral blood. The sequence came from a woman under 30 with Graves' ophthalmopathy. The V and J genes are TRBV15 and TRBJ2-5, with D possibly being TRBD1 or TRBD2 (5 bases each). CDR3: CATSSELGGTQYF. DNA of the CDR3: TGTGCCACCAGCAGTGAGCTTGGGGGGACCCAGTACTTC.